This T cell receptor beta chain was captured by sequencing in a study of CD4 T cells in relation to SARS-CoV-2 and coronaviruses. As for the study in general: ViraFEST: roughly 10-day antigen culture of PBMCs, then TCR beta CDR3 sequencing.

The CDR3 has 18 amino acids. V lost 4 bases and J lost 0, with 21 bases in between. Germline lookup yields CDR1 SGHVS and CDR2 FQNEAQ. Sequencing was performed with immunoSEQ multiplex PCR; in TCRdb, only in-frame clones are kept and a portion is missing. Here the sample spans 38,000 or so clones, more than 65% being singletons. This clone was recorded a few times. Its antigen is not known. What was sequenced was memory CD4+ T cells from PBMCs, cultured in vitro. This receptor was identified in an adult with COVID-19. The V and J genes are TRBV7-8 and TRBJ1-2, with D possibly being TRBD1 (6 bases). The CDR3 bases are TGTGCCAGCAGCTCCTCACACCCGGACAGCCGGACTAACTATGGCTACACCTTC. It specifies CASSSSHPDSRTNYGYTF.